This T cell receptor beta chain originates from a study of shared clonotypes between healthy human individuals. V was cut by 4 bases and J by 5 bases, with 8 bases left in between. The germline gives CDR1 SGHTA, CDR2 FQGNSA. The CDR3 totals 12 residues. The table came from immunoSEQ multiplex PCR; TCRdb's copy has only in-frame clones and leaves some out. Here the sample spans roughly 700,000 clones, around 67% being singletons. This clone was seen a few times. The sequence came from a woman in her 30s in good health. Sequenced: memory CD4+ T cells sorted from blood. Subset noted: CD45RA-negative fraction. The chain recombines TRBV7-2 with TRBJ1-1; a weak D match, TRBD1 (5 bases). The chain's CDR3 is CASSWDGTEAFF. The CDR3 DNA follows: TGTGCCAGCAGCTGGGACGGGACTGAAGCTTTCTTT.